This T cell receptor (beta chain) was sequenced for a study of blood T cell repertoires in COVID-19. For the study at large: The origin of the acute and convalescent COVID-19 samples was the United States, Italy and Spain. PBMCs, B-cell-depleted T cells, or T cells provided the cDNA or gDNA that made up the material.

The length of the CDR3 is 15 residues. Germline lookup yields CDR1 LNHDA and CDR2 SQIVND (reference sequence). V dropped 4 bases and J dropped 8 bases, with 20 bases sitting between them. Clones were sequenced by immunoSEQ multiplex PCR, and TCRdb holds only the in-frame ones, with some missing. The sample holds 200,000 to 250,000 clones, around 88% seen once. Cohort assignment relied on participant-reported clinical history. The receptor's source is a woman in her fifties or sixties who had recovered from COVID-19. Source material: PBMCs or T cells enriched from blood (not recorded which). The chain links TRBV19 to TRBJ1-1; D is undetermined. The CDR3 is CASSKARSGLSEAFF. The CDR3 coding sequence is TGTGCCAGTAGTAAGGCCCGTTCGGGTTTGTCAGAAGCTTTCTTT.